Following are 8 T cell receptor beta chains from one sample sequenced in a study of blood T cells in healthy people across ages. Next came a second PCR, run for roughly 7 to 12 cycles, which used a sample-barcoded 5' primer along with a J-beta primer mix. TCRdb reanalysed the 5' RACE reads using MiXCR and keeps one entry per CDR3 protein. The profile shows 1,500,000 or so distinct CDR3 sequences, roughly 60% of them singletons. Sequenced material: blood. Source of these receptors: a man younger than 30 in good health.

In this sample, this clonotype turned up a few times. This rearrangement joins TRBV29-1 to TRBJ1-4, with D unresolved. The CDR3 consists of 15 residues. The germline V gene has CDR1 SQVTM and CDR2 ANQGSEA. Between the trimmed V and J ends, which lost 4 bases and 0 bases, there was a span of 12 bases. The CDR3 bases are TGCAGCGTTGTTACAACGGATGCAACTAATGAAAAACTGTTTTTT. Encoded protein: CSVVTTDATNEKLFF.

The rearrangement uses TRBV7-9 and TRBJ1-2; D is unresolved. CDR1 is SEHNR, CDR2 FQNEAQ, per germline (reference sequence). CDR3 length equals 18 residues. The germline V and J ends were trimmed by 1 base and 6 bases, with 24 bases remaining between them. CDR3 residues: CASSLGRPSSSPGHGYTF. CDR3 bases: TGTGCCAGCAGCTTAGGCAGGCCGTCGAGTTCCCCCGGACATGGCTACACCTTC.

The gene calls are TRBV4-3 and TRBJ1-2; no definite D call. This CDR3 comprises 13 residues. Germline CDR1 is LGHNA and CDR2 is YSLEER. Trimming shortened V by 4 bases and J by 7 bases, and 13 bases separated the two germline ends. The CDR3 here is CASSRKREGGYTF. CDR3 DNA sequence: TGCGCCAGCAGCCGGAAAAGGGAGGGTGGCTACACCTTC.

The rearrangement links TRBV9 to TRBJ2-4, with D tentatively TRBD2 (7 bases). The J call is in doubt because the DNA end fits TRBJ2-5 better. This CDR3 has 15 residues. CDR1 is SGDLS and CDR2 is YYNGEE in the germline V gene. CDR3 DNA: TGTGCCAGCAGCGTAGGTGGGGGGGCGGGAGAGACCCAGTACTTC. Translation gives CASSVGGGAGETQYF.

This clonotype was counted once. The chain has TRBV5-1 and TRBJ2-7, with TRBD1 matching 9 bases. Germline trimming cut 4 bases from V and 4 bases from J; bases unmatched to any gene: 18. This CDR3 region has 18 residues. The germline gives CDR1 SGHRS, CDR2 YFSETQ. The CDR3, as DNA: TGCGCCAGCAGCCTGGAGAGCGGGACAGGGTTCGCCTCTTACGAGCAGTACTTC. This sequence encodes CASSLESGTGFASYEQYF.

The genes are TRBV12-3 or TRBV12-4 and TRBJ2-3, with D perhaps matching TRBD2 (5 bases). The germline V and J ends were trimmed by 6 bases and 11 bases, with 15 bases remaining between them. The CDR3 extends over 12 amino acids. CDR3 sequence: CASRVGADVQYF. CDR3 sequence (DNA): TGTGCCAGCAGAGTGGGAGCAGATGTGCAGTATTTT.

This chain uses TRBV7-9 with TRBJ2-7; 9 nucleotides line up with TRBD1. The germline gives CDR1 SEHNR, CDR2 FQNEAQ (reference sequence). This CDR3 spans 16 amino acids. V dropped 0 bases and J dropped 5; count of bases not matched to a gene: 8. CDR3 loop: CASSLAPGQGSNEQYF. The CDR3 nucleotides are TGTGCCAGCAGCTTAGCCCCCGGACAGGGGAGCAACGAGCAGTACTTC.

Here the CDR3 reads CASSRRQGVIDEQYF. As DNA, the CDR3 is TGTGCCAGCAGCCGACGACAGGGGGTGATCGACGAGCAGTACTTC. This chain joins TRBV6-5 and TRBJ2-5; 9 positions match TRBD1. The J call is in doubt because the DNA end fits TRBJ2-7 better. Germline V gene lookup returns CDR1 MNHEY and CDR2 SVGAGI. The CDR3 loop spans 15 amino acids.